The rows below give T cell receptor beta chains drawn from one sample of a study of blood T cell repertoires in COVID-19. TCRdb's table, derived via immunoSEQ multiplex PCR, lists solely in-frame clones and lacks some. The sample shows about 300,000 clones, under 90% of them seen only once. The sequenced material came from PBMCs or T cells enriched from blood (not recorded which). These receptors all stem from a woman between 45 and 60 years old who had been exposed to COVID-19. Both conserved end residues are part of each CDR3. D genes are given only for firm matches. Size is omitted from some rows. Given values are once, few, many or a class for expanded clones.

len: 11; j_gene: TRBJ1-2; d_gene: NA; v_gene: TRBV20-1; abundance: NA; CDR3aa: CSSQGNYGYTF; CDR3nt: TGCAGTAGTCAGGGAAACTATGGCTACACCTTC
len: 13; j_gene: TRBJ1-1; d_gene: NA; v_gene: TRBV9; abundance: NA; CDR3aa: CASSVIPDTEAFF; CDR3nt: TGTGCCAGCAGCGTTATACCGGACACTGAAGCTTTCTTT
len: 16; j_gene: TRBJ1-4; d_gene: TRBD1; v_gene: TRBV5-1; abundance: NA; CDR3aa: CASSWDGQGANEKLFF; CDR3nt: TGCGCCAGCAGCTGGGACGGACAGGGCGCTAATGAAAAACTGTTTTTT
len: 18; j_gene: TRBJ2-2; d_gene: TRBD2; v_gene: TRBV10-2; abundance: NA; CDR3aa: CASRPILAGGPGTGELFF; CDR3nt: TGCGCCAGCAGACCAATATTAGCGGGGGGGCCCGGCACCGGGGAGCTGTTTTTT
len: 14; j_gene: TRBJ2-1; d_gene: NA; v_gene: TRBV7-8; abundance: NA; CDR3aa: CASSRSYAYNEQFF; CDR3nt: TGTGCCAGCAGCCGTAGCTATGCCTACAATGAGCAGTTCTTC
len: 16; j_gene: TRBJ1-6; d_gene: NA; v_gene: TRBV5-1; abundance: NA; CDR3aa: CASSLDQGSTNSPLHF; CDR3nt: TGCGCCAGCAGCTTGGACCAGGGGAGCACAAATTCACCCCTCCACTTT
len: 14; j_gene: TRBJ1-6; d_gene: TRBD1; v_gene: TRBV6-2/TRBV6-3; abundance: NA; CDR3aa: CASSQGTDFSPLHF; CDR3nt: TGTGCCAGCAGCCAAGGGACAGACTTCTCACCCCTCCACTTT
len: 17; j_gene: TRBJ2-6; d_gene: TRBD1; v_gene: TRBV28; abundance: once; CDR3aa: CASSLGQGASGANVLTF; CDR3nt: TGTGCCAGCAGTTTAGGACAGGGGGCGAGTGGGGCCAACGTCCTGACTTTC
len: 13; j_gene: TRBJ2-7; d_gene: NA; v_gene: TRBV6-1; abundance: NA; CDR3aa: CASSEPHPGEQYF; CDR3nt: TGTGCCAGCAGTGAACCCCACCCAGGGGAGCAGTACTTC
len: 13; j_gene: TRBJ1-2; d_gene: NA; v_gene: TRBV21-1; abundance: NA; CDR3aa: CASSQLRGYGYTF; CDR3nt: TGTGCCAGCAGCCAGCTCCGAGGGTATGGCTACACCTTC
len: 16; j_gene: TRBJ2-6; d_gene: NA; v_gene: TRBV3-1/TRBV3-2; abundance: NA; CDR3aa: CASSQELAGYVNVLTF; CDR3nt: TGTGCCAGCAGCCAAGAGTTGGCGGGGTACGTCAACGTCCTGACTTTC
len: 16; j_gene: TRBJ2-2; d_gene: NA; v_gene: TRBV5-1; abundance: NA; CDR3aa: CASSFSLRGDTGELFF; CDR3nt: TGCGCCAGCAGCTTTTCTCTTCGGGGAGACACCGGGGAGCTGTTTTTT
len: 13; j_gene: TRBJ2-2; d_gene: NA; v_gene: TRBV7-2; abundance: NA; CDR3aa: CASSSQGTGELFF; CDR3nt: TGTGCCAGCAGCTCCCAGGGGACCGGGGAGCTGTTTTTT
len: 14; j_gene: TRBJ1-2; d_gene: TRBD1; v_gene: TRBV5-4; abundance: NA; CDR3aa: CASSPGQGAWGYTF; CDR3nt: TGTGCCAGCAGCCCAGGACAGGGGGCATGGGGCTACACCTTC
len: 16; j_gene: TRBJ2-1; d_gene: TRBD2; v_gene: TRBV13; abundance: NA; CDR3aa: CASSINPGGLYNEQFF; CDR3nt: TGTGCCAGCAGCATTAATCCGGGGGGGCTCTACAATGAGCAGTTCTTC
len: 17; j_gene: TRBJ2-2; d_gene: NA; v_gene: TRBV25-1; abundance: once; CDR3aa: CASSEFVYRANTGELFF; CDR3nt: TGTGCCAGCAGTGAATTCGTCTACAGAGCGAACACCGGGGAGCTGTTTTTT
len: 14; j_gene: TRBJ2-1; d_gene: NA; v_gene: TRBV4-1; abundance: NA; CDR3aa: CASSQLVLNNEQFF; CDR3nt: TGCGCCAGCAGCCAGCTTGTCCTAAACAATGAGCAGTTCTTC
len: 13; j_gene: TRBJ2-1; d_gene: TRBD1; v_gene: TRBV19; abundance: NA; CDR3aa: CASRRTGENEQFF; CDR3nt: TGTGCCAGTAGGCGGACAGGGGAGAATGAGCAGTTCTTC
len: 16; j_gene: TRBJ2-7; d_gene: TRBD1; v_gene: TRBV18; abundance: once; CDR3aa: CASSPNDRGRFYEQYF; CDR3nt: TGTGCCAGCTCACCAAACGATAGGGGGCGTTTCTACGAGCAGTACTTC
len: 19; j_gene: TRBJ2-5; d_gene: TRBD2; v_gene: TRBV5-1; abundance: NA; CDR3aa: CASSFGLAGGLGAQETQYF; CDR3nt: TGCGCCAGCAGCTTCGGACTAGCGGGGGGCCTGGGGGCCCAAGAGACCCAGTACTTC
len: 16; j_gene: TRBJ2-7; d_gene: TRBD2; v_gene: TRBV4-1; abundance: NA; CDR3aa: CASSQAETSGVYEQYF; CDR3nt: TGCGCCAGCAGCCAAGCAGAGACTAGCGGGGTCTACGAGCAGTACTTC
len: 14; j_gene: TRBJ2-7; d_gene: NA; v_gene: TRBV5-1; abundance: once; CDR3aa: CASSVTTGSHEQYF; CDR3nt: TGCGCCAGCAGCGTTACGACTGGTTCCCACGAGCAGTACTTC
len: 15; j_gene: TRBJ1-1; d_gene: TRBD1; v_gene: TRBV3-1/TRBV3-2; abundance: NA; CDR3aa: CASSPGQGWNTEAFF; CDR3nt: TGTGCCAGCAGCCCCGGACAGGGATGGAACACTGAAGCTTTCTTT
len: 16; j_gene: TRBJ1-1; d_gene: TRBD1; v_gene: TRBV10-2; abundance: NA; CDR3aa: CASSDKQGSMNTEAFF; CDR3nt: TGCGCCAGCAGTGACAAACAGGGGTCCATGAACACTGAAGCTTTCTTT